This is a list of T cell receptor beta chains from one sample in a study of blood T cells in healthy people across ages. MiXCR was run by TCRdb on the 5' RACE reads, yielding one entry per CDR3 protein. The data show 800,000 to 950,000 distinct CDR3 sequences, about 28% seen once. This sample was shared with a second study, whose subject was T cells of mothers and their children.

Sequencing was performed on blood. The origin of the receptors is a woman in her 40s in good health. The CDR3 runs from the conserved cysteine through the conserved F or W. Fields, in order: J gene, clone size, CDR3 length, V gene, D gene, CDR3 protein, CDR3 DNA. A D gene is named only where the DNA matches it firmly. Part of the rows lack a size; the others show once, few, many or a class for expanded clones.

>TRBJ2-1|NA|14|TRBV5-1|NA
CASAPGTSYNEQFF
TGCGCCAGCGCACCCGGGACAAGTTACAATGAGCAGTTCTTC
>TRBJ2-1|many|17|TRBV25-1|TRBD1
CASSEWGRGQMTNAQFF
TGTGCCAGCAGTGAATGGGGCAGGGGACAGATGACCAATGCGCAGTTCTTC
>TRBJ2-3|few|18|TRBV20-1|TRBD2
CSASPLGLAGGSTDTQYF
TGCAGTGCTAGCCCTCTAGGACTAGCGGGGGGGTCCACAGATACGCAGTATTTT
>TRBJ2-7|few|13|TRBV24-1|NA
CATSDSVIYEQYF
TGTGCCACCAGTGATTCGGTGATCTACGAGCAGTACTTC
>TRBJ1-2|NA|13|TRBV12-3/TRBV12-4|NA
CASSNAPRDGYTF
TGTGCCAGCAGCAATGCTCCTCGGGATGGCTACACCTTC
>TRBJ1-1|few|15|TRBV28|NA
CASSPGGFMNTEAFF
TGTGCCAGCAGTCCGGGGGGTTTCATGAACACTGAAGCTTTCTTT
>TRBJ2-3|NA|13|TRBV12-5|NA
CATSGASTDTQYF
TGTGCGACGTCAGGAGCTAGCACAGATACGCAGTATTTT
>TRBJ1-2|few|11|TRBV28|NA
CASRGRYGYTF
TGTGCCAGCAGGGGAAGATATGGCTACACCTTC
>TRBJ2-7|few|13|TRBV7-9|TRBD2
CASSSGVDWEQYF
TGTGCCAGCTCGAGCGGGGTTGATTGGGAGCAGTACTTC
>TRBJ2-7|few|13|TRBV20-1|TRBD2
CSAPGLGSYEQYF
TGCAGTGCTCCCGGACTAGGCTCCTACGAGCAGTACTTC
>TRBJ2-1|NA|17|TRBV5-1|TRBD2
CASILDSTSGSYNEQFF
TGCGCCAGCATCTTGGATTCGACTAGCGGGTCCTACAATGAGCAGTTCTTC
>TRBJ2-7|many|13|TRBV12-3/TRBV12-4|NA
CASSLSPTYEQYF
TGTGCCAGCAGTTTATCTCCGACCTACGAGCAGTACTTC
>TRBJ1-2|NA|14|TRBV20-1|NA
CSAARRRQAYGYTF
TGCAGTGCTGCCAGAAGGAGGCAGGCCTATGGCTACACCTTC
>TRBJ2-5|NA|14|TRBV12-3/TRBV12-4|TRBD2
CASSPGLVQETQYF
TGTGCCAGCAGTCCAGGACTAGTTCAAGAGACCCAGTACTTC
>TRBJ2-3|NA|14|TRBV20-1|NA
CSVPPRTHGNTQYF
TGCAGTGTCCCACCCCGGACCCATGGGAATACGCAGTATTTT
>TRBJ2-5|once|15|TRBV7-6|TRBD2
CASSGVAGDSETQYF
TGTGCCAGCAGCGGAGTAGCGGGGGATTCTGAGACCCAGTACTTC
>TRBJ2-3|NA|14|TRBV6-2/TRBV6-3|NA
CASSSWDSTDTQYF
TGTGCCAGCAGTTCCTGGGACAGCACAGATACGCAGTATTTT
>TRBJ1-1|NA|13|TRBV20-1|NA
CSAGGHMNTEAFF
TGCAGTGCGGGAGGTCACATGAACACTGAAGCTTTCTTT